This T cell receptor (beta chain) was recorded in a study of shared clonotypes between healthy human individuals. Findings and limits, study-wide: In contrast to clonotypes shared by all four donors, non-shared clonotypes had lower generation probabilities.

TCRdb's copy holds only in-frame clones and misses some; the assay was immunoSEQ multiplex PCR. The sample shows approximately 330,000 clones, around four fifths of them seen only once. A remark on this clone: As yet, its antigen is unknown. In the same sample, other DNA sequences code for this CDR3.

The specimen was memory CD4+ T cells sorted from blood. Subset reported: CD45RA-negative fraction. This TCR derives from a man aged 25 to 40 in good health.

The CDR3 DNA reads as TGCGCCAGCAGCCAAGGAGGGGAGGGGGAGCTGTTTTTT. Its translation is CASSQGGEGELFF. V is TRBV4-3 and J is TRBJ2-2; D is tentatively TRBD1 or TRBD2 (5 bases each). The V end lost 1 base, the J end lost 8 bases, and 8 bases lay between the germline ends. Germline V CDR1 and CDR2: LGHNA, YSLEER. The CDR3 is made up of 13 amino acids.